These 10 T cell receptor beta chains were sequenced from one sample in a study of cytomegalovirus exposure and HLA in healthy donors. Only in-frame clones appear in the TCRdb table, and some are missing; sequencing was by immunoSEQ multiplex PCR. The data hold some 86,000 clones, with more than 85% observed a single time. Material for sequencing was PBMCs. Receptors were obtained from a woman between 25 and 40 years old in good health and CMV-seronegative.

The rearrangement joins TRBV7-2 to TRBJ1-3, with D maybe TRBD1 (5 bases). Trimming took 2 bases from V and 3 from J, leaving 11 bases between them. CDR3 size: 15 residues. The germline V gene has CDR1 SGHTA and CDR2 FQGNSA. The CDR3 sequence is CASSLKGYSGNTIYF. As DNA, the CDR3 is TGTGCCAGCAGCTTAAAGGGGTATAGTGGAAACACCATATATTTT. Combining the CDR3 with reference TRBV7-2 and TRBJ1-3 gives the whole variable domain GAGVSQSPSNKVTEKGKDVELRCDPISGHTALYWYRQSLGQGLEFLIYFQGNSAPDKSGLPSDRFSAERTGGSVSTLTIQRTQQEDSAVYLCASSLKGYSGNTIYFGEGSWLTVV.

This chain joins TRBV6-5 and TRBJ1-2; the D is unclear. Germline assignment: CDR1 MNHEY and CDR2 SVGAGI. The V and J ends lost 6 bases and 7 bases respectively, with 21 bases between them. The CDR3 extends over 15 amino acids. The CDR3 here is CASRREGRSLGGYTF. The CDR3 DNA reads as TGTGCCAGCAGAAGGGAGGGCAGGTCTCTGGGTGGCTACACCTTC.

CDR3 nucleotide sequence: TGTGCCTGGAGTCGTACAGGGGGCGGCTCCCGGGGCCAGCCCCAGCATTTT. Translating it yields CAWSRTGGGSRGQPQHF. The rearrangement links TRBV30 to TRBJ1-5; 9 positions match TRBD1. This CDR3 has 17 amino acids. Germline CDR1 GTSNPN, CDR2 SVGIG (reference sequence). The junction had 15 bases not matched to a gene; V was cut back by 2 bases and J by 7 bases.

This chain joins TRBV6-1 and TRBJ1-2; tentative D call: TRBD1 (6 bases). CDR1 is MNHNS, CDR2 SASEGT, per germline. V lost 3 bases and J lost 4, with 12 bases in between. This CDR3 is built from 14 residues. The CDR3 sequence: CASSESGQFYGYTF. In DNA, the CDR3 is TGTGCCAGCAGTGAGTCCGGACAGTTCTATGGCTACACCTTC.

This chain links TRBV5-6 with TRBJ1-5, with a tentative D call TRBD1 (5 bases). The CDR3 sequence is 14 residues long. Germline V gives CDR1 SGHDT, CDR2 YYEEEE. V lost 5 bases, J lost 4 bases, and 13 bases lay in between. CDR3 amino acids: CASRETVSNQPQHF. For the CDR3, the DNA is TGTGCCAGCAGGGAGACAGTCTCGAATCAGCCCCAGCATTTT.

The count of this clone is one. J is TRBJ2-7 and V is TRBV7-5; TRBD2 reflects the table's D call only, with no check against the DNA. TRBV7-5 corresponds to a pseudogene. There are 12 residues in the CDR3. In DNA form, the CDR3 reads TGTGTCAGAAGCTTACGGGTCAACGAGCAGTACTTC. This encodes CVRSLRVNEQYF.

The V and J genes are TRBV28 and TRBJ1-2, with TRBD1 identical over 8 bases. The germline V gene encodes CDR1 MDHEN and CDR2 SYDVKM. Losses at the gene ends were 3 bases for V and 5 bases for J; bases not matched to a gene: 8. The CDR3 is 15 residues long. CDR3 protein: CASSFGQGALYGYTF. The CDR3 nucleotides are TGTGCCAGCAGTTTTGGGCAGGGGGCTTTATATGGCTACACCTTC.

The V and J genes are TRBV7-9 and TRBJ2-3, with 12 bases lining up with TRBD2. The CDR3 runs to 14 residues. The trim removed 5 bases at V and 5 bases at J, leaving 2 bases unmatched. CDR1 is SEHNR, CDR2 FQNEAQ, per germline (reference sequence). The CDR3 reads CASSPGLAGDTQYF. The DNA of the CDR3 is TGTGCCAGCAGCCCGGGACTAGCGGGAGATACGCAGTATTTT.

The chain is built from TRBV18 and TRBJ1-1; 8 nucleotides align to TRBD1. CDR3 length: 16 amino acids. V lost 5 bases to trimming and J lost 1 base; unmatched junction nucleotides: 9. In germline, CDR1 is KGHSH, CDR2 LQKENI. The CDR3 spells CASSTLSDRENTEAFF. CDR3 DNA: TGTGCCAGCTCAACTCTATCGGACAGGGAGAACACTGAAGCTTTCTTT.

The rearrangement links TRBV7-6 to TRBJ2-2; 11 nucleotides agree with TRBD1. The CDR3 has 16 amino acids. Germline CDR1 and CDR2: SGHVS and FNYEAQ. With V trimmed by 2 bases and J by 4 bases, 3 bases remained unmatched. The CDR3 sequence: CASSLTGTGGTGELFF. The DNA of the CDR3 is TGTGCCAGCAGCTTAACCGGGACAGGGGGCACCGGGGAGCTGTTTTTT.